Listed below are T cell receptor beta chains from one sample, sequenced in a study of CD4+ T cells in melanoma. Assay: immunoSEQ multiplex PCR; the TCRdb copy retains only in-frame clones and omits some. The data show some 120,000 clones, with around 92% seen just once and 2.5% to 3.5% held by the top ten. Input material: peripheral blood. The receptors come from a human donor with melanoma. CDR3s include the opening cysteine and the closing phenylalanine or tryptophan. The order of the fields is clone size, V gene, J gene, D gene, CDR3 protein, CDR3 DNA. The D gene is left open where the match is weak. A row's size may be missing; if present it is once, few, many or a size class.

>NA|TRBV29-1|TRBJ1-2|TRBD1
CSVGQGPYTF
TGCAGCGTTGGACAGGGGCCCTACACCTTC
>NA|TRBV9|TRBJ2-1|NA
CASSVSTLDGTDNEQFF
TGTGCCAGCAGCGTAAGCACTCTAGACGGAACCGACAATGAGCAGTTCTTC
>NA|TRBV2|TRBJ1-1|TRBD1
CASRETGRAFF
TGTGCCAGCAGAGAGACAGGGCGAGCTTTCTTT
>NA|TRBV19|TRBJ1-2|NA
CASSSEGAWYGYTF
TGTGCCAGTAGTAGTGAAGGGGCTTGGTATGGCTACACCTTC
>NA|TRBV6-1|TRBJ2-3|NA
CASAPRDTQYF
TGTGCCAGCGCGCCCAGAGATACGCAGTATTTT
>NA|TRBV7-9|TRBJ2-7|NA
CASSPDTSYEQYF
TGTGCCAGCAGCCCAGACACCTCCTACGAGCAGTACTTC
>NA|TRBV29-1|TRBJ2-7|TRBD2
CSVEDETSGSPDYEQYF
TGCAGCGTTGAAGATGAGACTAGCGGGAGTCCAGACTACGAGCAGTACTTC
>NA|TRBV27|TRBJ2-3|TRBD1
CASSSGQGRDTQYF
TGTGCCAGCAGTTCCGGACAGGGGAGAGATACGCAGTATTTT
>NA|TRBV7-3|TRBJ2-1|TRBD2
CASSLMSGGANEQFF
TGTGCCAGCAGCTTAATGAGCGGGGGGGCTAATGAGCAGTTCTTC
>NA|TRBV2|TRBJ1-4|TRBD1
CASGTVNEKLFF
TGTGCAAGCGGGACAGTGAATGAAAAACTGTTTTTT
>NA|TRBV7-2|TRBJ1-3|NA
CASSLVRGGSGNTIYF
TGTGCCAGCAGCTTAGTTCGGGGTGGGTCTGGAAACACCATATATTTT
>NA|TRBV5-4|TRBJ2-2|TRBD1
CASSRDRVTGELFF
TGTGCCAGCAGCCGGGACAGGGTCACCGGGGAGCTGTTTTTT
>NA|TRBV5-4|TRBJ1-2|NA
CASSSQQGVGGYTF
TGTGCCAGCAGCTCCCAACAGGGCGTTGGGGGCTACACCTTC
>NA|TRBV28|TRBJ2-7|TRBD2
CASSSTSGSYEQYF
TGTGCCAGCAGTTCGACTAGCGGCTCCTACGAGCAGTACTTC
>NA|TRBV27|TRBJ2-1|TRBD2
CASSLLAGLGEQFF
TGTGCCAGCAGTTTACTAGCGGGGTTAGGGGAGCAGTTCTTC
>NA|TRBV18|TRBJ2-7|TRBD1
CASSLSGTGGEQYF
TGTGCCAGCTCACTATCCGGGACAGGGGGCGAGCAGTACTTC
>NA|TRBV18|TRBJ2-3|TRBD2
CASSPTSGGPGDTQYF
TGTGCCAGCTCACCGACTAGCGGGGGGCCAGGGGATACGCAGTATTTT
>NA|TRBV4-2|TRBJ2-7|TRBD2
CASSYGGTYEQYF
TGTGCCAGCAGCTACGGGGGGACCTACGAGCAGTACTTC
>NA|TRBV4-2|TRBJ1-3|NA
CASSQVGGADPNSSGNTIYF
TGTGCCAGCAGCCAAGTGGGAGGCGCAGACCCGAACAGCTCTGGAAACACCATATATTTT
>NA|TRBV7-9|TRBJ2-7|TRBD1
CASSLATGGASYEQYF
TGTGCCAGCAGCTTAGCGACAGGGGGCGCTTCCTACGAGCAGTACTTC
>NA|TRBV10-3|TRBJ2-7|NA
CAISEGGGSYEQYF
TGTGCCATCAGTGAAGGGGGGGGCTCCTACGAGCAGTACTTC
>NA|TRBV21-1|TRBJ2-7|NA
CASSKVATYEQYF
TGTGCCAGCAGCAAAGTGGCTACTTACGAGCAGTACTTC
>NA|TRBV11-2|TRBJ2-3|TRBD1
CASSLEGQGWADTQYF
TGTGCCAGCAGCTTAGAAGGACAGGGTTGGGCAGATACGCAGTATTTT
>NA|TRBV7-6|TRBJ2-5|NA
CASSSGGAGGQETQYF
TGTGCCAGCAGCTCAGGGGGGGCCGGAGGACAAGAGACCCAGTACTTC
>NA|TRBV7-9|TRBJ2-1|NA
CASSLAGGGLEQFF
TGTGCCAGCAGCTTAGCCGGGGGTGGACTTGAGCAGTTCTTC
>few|TRBV19|TRBJ1-1|TRBD1
CASRRQGNTEAFF
TGTGCCAGTCGCCGACAGGGAAACACTGAAGCTTTCTTT
>NA|TRBV19|TRBJ2-6|NA
CATSWRSPTPGANVLTF
TGTGCCACCAGTTGGCGGTCACCCACCCCTGGGGCCAACGTCCTGACTTTC
>NA|TRBV9|TRBJ1-3|NA
CASSVRDTYYSGNTIYF
TGTGCCAGCAGCGTCCGGGACACATATTACTCTGGAAACACCATATATTTT
>once|TRBV11-1|TRBJ2-7|NA
CASSLGGQPYEQYF
TGTGCCAGCAGCTTGGGGGGACAGCCCTACGAGCAGTACTTC
>NA|TRBV30|TRBJ1-5|NA
CAWSVQGGNQPQHF
TGTGCCTGGAGTGTACAGGGAGGCAATCAGCCCCAGCATTTT
>once|TRBV6-5|TRBJ2-7|TRBD2
CASSPTGGYEQYF
TGTGCCAGCAGTCCGACGGGGGGCTACGAGCAGTACTTC
>few|TRBV19|TRBJ1-5|NA
CASSDSRNQPQHF
TGTGCCAGTAGTGACAGCCGCAATCAGCCCCAGCATTTT
>NA|TRBV29-1|TRBJ1-2|NA
CSVVPPRRGYGYTF
TGCAGCGTTGTTCCACCGCGCCGTGGCTATGGCTACACCTTC
>NA|TRBV19|TRBJ1-5|NA
CASSIGYELPSNQPQHF
TGTGCCAGTAGTATCGGGTATGAGTTACCTAGCAATCAGCCCCAGCATTTT
>NA|TRBV10-3|TRBJ1-2|TRBD1
CAIRAGTGEDGYTF
TGTGCCATCAGGGCCGGGACAGGGGAGGATGGCTACACCTTC
>NA|TRBV7-9|TRBJ1-4|NA
CASSPRDATNEKLFF
TGTGCCAGCAGCCCAAGGGACGCAACTAATGAAAAACTGTTTTTT
>NA|TRBV21-1|TRBJ2-1|NA
CASSYSYNEQFF
TGTGCCAGCAGCTACTCCTACAATGAGCAGTTCTTC
>once|TRBV6-5|TRBJ2-3|TRBD1
CASRWDRTDTQYF
TGTGCCAGCAGATGGGACAGGACAGATACGCAGTATTTT
>NA|TRBV5-1|TRBJ2-4|NA
CASSPGSAKNIQYF
TGCGCCAGCAGCCCGGGAAGCGCCAAAAACATTCAGTACTTC
>NA|TRBV29-1|TRBJ2-1|TRBD2
CSPIIAAGAWDEQFF
TGCAGCCCTATCATTGCGGCGGGAGCTTGGGATGAGCAGTTCTTC